Listed here are 27 T cell receptor beta chains from one sample, sequenced in a study of blood T cell repertoires in COVID-19. Data came from immunoSEQ multiplex PCR; TCRdb stores just in-frame clones and leaves some out. The repertoire includes some 100,000 clones, approximately 90% of them detected once, and about 1.7% sits in the top ten. The sequencing sample was made of peripheral blood. The receptors were gathered from a human donor with active COVID-19. The donor label of this sample is uncertain.

This clone has just one count. V and J are TRBV10-1 and TRBJ1-3; no firm D call. V shed 1 base and J shed 2 bases, with 18 bases lying between them. The CDR3 sequence is 18 residues long. Germline V lookup: CDR1 WNHNN, CDR2 SYGVQD (reference sequence). The CDR3 DNA sequence: TGCGCCAGCAGTGAGTATCAGACCACCAGCGGGGCTGGAAACACCATATATTTT. This encodes CASSEYQTTSGAGNTIYF.

The rearrangement joins TRBV6-5 to TRBJ2-3; 8 bases fit TRBD1. With V trimmed by 7 bases and J by 5 bases, 8 bases remained unmatched. Germline V gene data show CDR1 as MNHEY and CDR2 as SVGAGI. The CDR3 is 14 residues long. The CDR3 protein is CASKTGEREDTQYF. DNA for the CDR3: TGTGCCAGCAAGACAGGGGAGAGAGAAGATACGCAGTATTTT.

This rearrangement joins TRBV15 to TRBJ2-2, with TRBD1 identical over 7 bases. CDR1 is LNHNV, CDR2 YYDKDF, per germline (reference sequence). V was clipped by 1 base and J by 4 bases; unmatched bases: 6. The CDR3 is made up of 16 amino acids. As DNA, the CDR3 is TGTGCCACCAGCAGAGCACAGGGGCAAAGCACCGGGGAGCTGTTTTTT. It is translated as CATSRAQGQSTGELFF.

The table lists this clone with a few counts. The chain combines TRBV21-1 with TRBJ2-1; TRBD1, the D gene given by the table, was not confirmed from the DNA. TRBV21-1 is a known pseudogene. CDR3 length: 14 amino acids. The CDR3 loop reads CASFNVQGHNEQFF. The CDR3 DNA is TGTGCCAGCTTCAATGTACAGGGTCACAATGAGCAGTTCTTC.

This clone turned up a few times. The chain links TRBV28 to TRBJ1-2; D not certain. Germline loops: CDR1 MDHEN, CDR2 SYDVKM. The CDR3 loop spans 14 amino acids. Trimming cost V 6 bases and J 8 bases, with 19 bases left between them. In nucleotides, the CDR3 is TGTGCCAGCAGAAGCGCGGGAGGTTTCAAGGGCTACACCTTC. Residues: CASRSAGGFKGYTF.

The chain carries TRBV2 and TRBJ1-5; the match to TRBD1 covers 7 bases. Germline trimming cut 6 bases from V and 7 bases from J; bases unmatched to any gene: 9. The length of the CDR3 is 14 residues. Germline V lookup: CDR1 SNHLY, CDR2 FYNNEI. CDR3 protein: CASSADRDSQPQHF. CDR3 nucleotide sequence: TGTGCCAGCAGCGCAGACAGGGATAGCCAGCCCCAGCATTTT.

This chain joins TRBV7-9 and TRBJ2-7; weak D call: TRBD1 (6 bases). The ends were cut back, 1 base at V and 2 bases at J, with 6 bases in the middle. This CDR3 region has 13 residues. Germline V gives CDR1 SEHNR, CDR2 FQNEAQ (reference sequence). The CDR3 DNA follows: TGTGCCAGCAGCTTAGGGGACACCTACGAGCAGTACTTC. It translates to CASSLGDTYEQYF.

The V call is TRBV11-1, the J call TRBJ1-6; TRBD1 agrees at 7 bases. Germline CDR1 reads SGHAT; CDR2 reads FQDESV (reference sequence). Trimming cost V 6 bases and J 8 bases; bases outside gene matches: 10. The CDR3 spans 15 residues. This chain's CDR3 is CASRPRDRDDSPLHF. CDR3 DNA: TGTGCCAGCAGGCCCCGGGACAGAGACGATTCACCCCTCCACTTT.

The V and J genes are TRBV7-2 and TRBJ1-2; a weak D match, TRBD1 (6 bases). Germline CDR1 is SGHTA and CDR2 is FQGNSA. The CDR3 is made up of 16 amino acids. Trimming shortened V by 5 bases and J by 4 bases, and 20 bases separated the two germline ends. The CDR3 loop reads CASSRLGGRGGYGYTF. In nucleotides, the CDR3 is TGTGCCAGCAGCCGTCTGGGGGGGCGCGGAGGCTATGGCTACACCTTC. The variable domain in full, with the rest retrieved from reference TRBV7-2 and TRBJ1-2, is GAGVSQSPSNKVTEKGKDVELRCDPISGHTALYWYRQSLGQGLEFLIYFQGNSAPDKSGLPSDRFSAERTGGSVSTLTIQRTQQEDSAVYLCASSRLGGRGGYGYTFGSGTRLTVV.

The rearrangement links TRBV7-2 to TRBJ2-5; TRBD1 matches at 11 bases. The CDR3 is made up of 15 amino acids. V gave up 5 bases and J gave up 4 bases; unmatched junction bases: 6. Germline values: CDR1 SGHTA, CDR2 FQGNSA. CDR3 sequence reads: CASSRRTGGGETQYF. The CDR3 DNA reads as TGTGCCAGCAGCCGGCGGACAGGGGGCGGAGAGACCCAGTACTTC.

The CDR3 nucleotides read TGTGCCAGCAGGTCCGTTGAGGACTATGGCTACACCTTC. Amino acid sequence: CASRSVEDYGYTF. The chain recombines TRBV13 with TRBJ1-2; D call uncertain. CDR1 and CDR2 from the germline V gene are PRHDT and FYEKMQ (reference sequence). The CDR3 sequence is 13 residues long. The V end lost 6 bases, the J end lost 3 bases, and 11 bases lay between the germline ends.

The rearrangement links TRBV27 to TRBJ2-5, with TRBD1 matching over 10 bases. The V gene's germline CDR1 is MNHEY and CDR2 SMNVEV (reference sequence). CDR3 length: 14 residues. V shed 2 bases and J 5 bases; nucleotides not matched to a gene: 2. The CDR3 spells CASSLDRGRETQYF. The CDR3 bases are TGTGCCAGCAGTTTAGACAGGGGGCGCGAGACCCAGTACTTC.

The chain uses TRBV7-3 and TRBJ2-2; D is uncertain. Germline V gene lookup returns CDR1 SGHTA and CDR2 FQGTGA. The CDR3 runs to 14 residues. Trimming pared 5 bases from V and 3 bases from J, leaving 10 bases between. The CDR3 region is CASSLSTDTGELFF. The DNA for the CDR3 is TGTGCCAGCAGCCTATCTACGGACACCGGGGAGCTGTTTTTT. Filled out from reference TRBV7-3 and TRBJ2-2, the complete variable domain reads GAGVSQTPSNKVTEKGKYVELRCDPISGHTALYWYRQSLGQGPEFLIYFQGTGAADDSGLPNDRFFAVRPEGSVSTLKIQRTERGDSAVYLCASSLSTDTGELFFGEGSRLTVL.

This chain uses TRBV12-5 with TRBJ2-3; D gene unclear. V was shortened by 8 bases and J by 0 bases, with 9 bases between the two germline ends. This CDR3 is built from 13 residues. The germline V gene has CDR1 LGHNT and CDR2 FRNRAP. The CDR3 nucleotides read TGTGCTAGTTCTTTGGCGAGCACAGATACGCAGTATTTT. Its protein is CASSLASTDTQYF. The full variable domain, completed using reference TRBV12-5 and TRBJ2-3, is DARVTQTPRHKVTEMGQEVTMRCQPILGHNTVFWYRQTMMQGLELLAYFRNRAPLDDSGMPKDRFSAEMPDATLATLKIQPSEPRDSAVYFCASSLASTDTQYFGPGTRLTVL.

The V and J genes are TRBV6-6 and TRBJ2-3; 10 positions agree with TRBD2. The CDR3 runs to 13 residues. CDR1 is MNHNY, CDR2 SVGAGI, per germline (reference sequence). Trimming at V came to 7 bases and at J to 5 bases, leaving 3 bases not matched to a gene. In DNA form, the CDR3 reads TGTGCCAGCATGGGACTAGCGAAAGATACGCAGTATTTT. It encodes CASMGLAKDTQYF.

The V call is TRBV3-1 (or the pseudogene TRBV3-2), the J call TRBJ2-7; a weak D match, TRBD1 (6 bases). The CDR3 is 13 residues long. V dropped 1 base and J dropped 2 bases, with 6 bases sitting between them. Per germline, CDR1 LGHDT and CDR2 YNNKEL (reference sequence). The CDR3: CASSQGTAYEQYF. Here the CDR3 DNA reads TGTGCCAGCAGCCAAGGGACAGCCTACGAGCAGTACTTC.

V and J are TRBV9 and TRBJ2-5, with D tentatively TRBD1 (5 bases). Germline lookup yields CDR1 SGDLS and CDR2 YYNGEE. V dropped 3 bases and J dropped 4 bases, with 10 bases sitting between them. This CDR3 has 13 residues. The CDR3 region is CASSGDTGETQYF. CDR3 coding DNA: TGTGCCAGCAGCGGAGACACAGGAGAGACCCAGTACTTC.

The chain joins TRBV19 to TRBJ2-5; tentatively, D is TRBD2 (7 bases). This CDR3 spans 14 amino acids. Trimming pared 2 bases from V and 4 bases from J, leaving 11 bases between. CDR1 LNHDA and CDR2 SQIVND come from the germline V gene (reference sequence). The CDR3 DNA is TGTGCCAGTAGTATACGGCGGGGGCCAGAGACCCAGTACTTC. This encodes CASSIRRGPETQYF. The full variable domain, with the rest looked up from reference TRBV19 and TRBJ2-5, is DGGITQSPKYLFRKEGQNVTLSCEQNLNHDAMYWYRQDPGQGLRLIYYSQIVNDFQKGDIAEGYSVSREKKESFPLTVTSAQKNPTAFYLCASSIRRGPETQYFGPGTRLLVL.

This clone was counted a few times. The V call is TRBV4-1, the J call TRBJ1-2; D gene unclear. Trimming pared 3 bases from V and 4 bases from J, leaving 18 bases between. Germline V lookup: CDR1 MGHRA, CDR2 YSYEKL. The length of the CDR3 is 16 residues. CDR3: CASSHAIRRRSYGYTF. The CDR3 DNA reads TGCGCCAGCAGCCACGCGATACGGAGGCGGAGCTATGGCTACACCTTC.

This chain connects TRBV9 to TRBJ1-1; 12 nucleotides align to TRBD1. CDR3 length: 16 amino acids. The V segment lost 3 bases and the J segment 6 bases; nucleotides outside the gene matches: 9. The V gene's germline CDR1 is SGDLS and CDR2 YYNGEE. The CDR3 here is CASSDARGQGAPEAFF. The CDR3 coding sequence is TGTGCCAGCAGCGATGCCAGGGGACAGGGGGCTCCTGAAGCTTTCTTT.

The chain uses TRBV5-1 and TRBJ2-5, with D possibly TRBD1 on 5 matching bases. The germline gives CDR1 SGHRS, CDR2 YFSETQ. Between the trimmed V and J ends, which lost 0 bases and 2 bases, there was a span of 17 bases. CDR3 length: 17 amino acids. As DNA, the CDR3 is TGCGCCAGCAGCTTGGGGGGCCGGGCAGGAGATCAAGAGACCCAGTACTTC. This encodes CASSLGGRAGDQETQYF.

The chain has TRBV29-1 and TRBJ2-3, with 11 bases matching TRBD1. J was trimmed by 4 bases and V by 5 bases; bases with no gene match: 5. This CDR3 spans 14 amino acids. Germline CDR1 is SQVTM and CDR2 is ANQGSEA. The CDR3 region is CSVKRTGGADTQYF. The CDR3 coding sequence is TGCAGCGTTAAGAGGACAGGGGGCGCAGATACGCAGTATTTT.

The chain is built from TRBV27 and TRBJ2-7, with 8 bases that match TRBD2. The CDR3 has 15 amino acids. V dropped 3 bases and J dropped 3; count of bases not matched to a gene: 7. CDR1 and CDR2 from the germline V gene are MNHEY and SMNVEV (reference sequence). The DNA for the CDR3 is TGTGCCAGCAGTTTCGGGGGGGGCTCCTACTACGAGCAGTACTTC. Its protein product is CASSFGGGSYYEQYF.

Only a few counts were recorded for this clone. This chain connects TRBV2 to TRBJ2-2, with TRBD2 as a possible D gene (5 bases). Germline lookup yields CDR1 SNHLY and CDR2 FYNNEI. The CDR3 has 14 amino acids. The ends were cut back, 3 bases at V and 5 bases at J, with 10 bases in the middle. The CDR3 loop reads CASSDRSGTGELFF. For the CDR3, the DNA is TGTGCCAGCAGTGATCGGAGCGGAACCGGGGAGCTGTTTTTT.

The V call is TRBV5-6, the J call TRBJ1-5; 11 bases agree with TRBD1. V gave up 2 bases and J gave up 0 bases; unmatched junction bases: 4. The CDR3 loop spans 17 amino acids. Germline lookup yields CDR1 SGHDT and CDR2 YYEEEE. CDR3 sequence (DNA): TGTGCCAGCAGCTTAGGGACAGGGGGATATAGCAATCAGCCCCAGCATTTT. It codes for CASSLGTGGYSNQPQHF.

This clone was counted once. V and J are TRBV11-2 and TRBJ2-5; perhaps TRBD2 as D (6 bases). The V gene's germline CDR1 is SGHAT and CDR2 FQNNGV. Trimming stripped 3 bases from V and 2 bases from J, with 10 bases between. CDR3 length: 14 amino acids. The DNA for the CDR3 is TGTGCCAGCAGCTTGTGGGCGGGACAAGAGACCCAGTACTTC. This codes for CASSLWAGQETQYF.

This clone was seen only once. V gene TRBV7-3 combines with J gene TRBJ2-6; no reliable D call. Trimming shortened V by 6 bases and J by 0 bases, and 12 bases separated the two germline ends. Germline assignment: CDR1 SGHTA and CDR2 FQGTGA. The CDR3 contains 16 residues. DNA for the CDR3: TGTGCCAGCAGATCGACAACCGTCTCTGGGGCCAACGTCCTGACTTTC. It yields the protein CASRSTTVSGANVLTF.